This TCR beta chain was sequenced for a study of T cell repertoires in cytomegalovirus infection. Study observations and caveats: The response measured ex vivo was dominated by TCR beta clonotypes (HLA-C-restricted and CMV-specific).

CDR1 is MDHEN, CDR2 SYDVKM, per germline. The CDR3 is 16 amino acids. V dropped 3 bases and J dropped 0 bases, with 12 bases sitting between them. TCRdb ran MiXCR on the reads and lists one entry per CDR3 protein. The sample lists some 680,000 distinct CDR3 sequences; roughly 35% were seen once. On this clonotype itself: No antigen is known for it.

Specimen: PBMCs. The chain links TRBV28 to TRBJ2-4; D is unclear. The receptor was derived from a human donor in good health (CMV status not recorded). Some clones in this sample may be carry-over from other donors' samples. This chain's CDR3 is CASSFFRTLAKNIQYF. DNA of the CDR3: TGTGCCAGCAGTTTCTTTAGGACCTTAGCCAAAAACATTCAGTACTTC. Based on the CDR3 plus reference TRBV28 and TRBJ2-4, the full variable domain is DVKVTQSSRYLVKRTGEKVFLECVQDMDHENMFWYRQDPGLGLRLIYFSYDVKMKEKGDIPEGYSVSREKKERFSLILESASTNQTSMYLCASSFFRTLAKNIQYFGAGTRLSVL.